This T cell receptor beta chain was observed in a study of cytomegalovirus exposure and HLA in healthy donors. Study-level findings and limits: Analysis performed later found 16,000 or so TCR beta sequences associated with HLA alleles at 0.05 false discovery rate. V- and J-gene trimming of TCR beta was linked (in a later analysis) to a missense DCLRE1C variant. Reports indicate that TCR beta sequences accurately predicted the HLA-A and HLA-B alleles of most subjects.

Concerning this clone: Antigen specificity is unknown.

CDR3 length: 12 amino acids. Germline V gene sequence: CDR1 MDHEN, CDR2 SYDVKM. V was clipped by 8 bases and J by 2 bases, with 10 bases between them. Primers: 60 Vbeta forward and 13 Jbeta reverse. The data were produced by immunoSEQ multiplex PCR, yet TCRdb's version contains in-frame clones alone and is incomplete. The sample yields about 160,000 clones, under 85% seen once. The TCR was taken from a woman aged 25 to 39 in good health and CMV-seronegative. Sequencing input: PBMCs. The chain couples TRBV28 to TRBJ2-7; D is possibly TRBD1 (6 bases). The DNA of the CDR3 is TGTGCCAGCCGGGACATGACCTACGAGCAGTACTTC. Translated, it gives CASRDMTYEQYF.